In its sample, the clone carrying this T cell receptor (beta chain) was seen a few times. Its antigen is currently unknown. The record originates from a study of identical twins. Findings of the study overall: Partial confounding of zero-insertion analyses by invariant MAIT and iNKT cells was possible.

Unique molecular identifiers were in the cDNA, with template-switch universal primer binding. TCRdb fed the 5' RACE reads into MiXCR, producing one record per CDR3 protein. The sample has 700,000 to 950,000 distinct CDR3 sequences, more than 9% seen once. Among all donors, each was a healthy Caucasian. This sample was shared with a second study, whose subject was yellow fever vaccine responses in identical twins. That paper notes: After vaccination, twins' T cell response reportedly seemed partly convergent, partly personalized.

Sequencing input: PBMCs. This TCR was sampled from a woman between 18 and 29 years old in good health.

The CDR3: CASSSTLDRGNGNTIYF. DNA of the CDR3: TGTGCCAGCAGTTCCACACTCGACAGGGGAAATGGAAACACCATATATTTT. This chain links TRBV6-5 with TRBJ1-3, with TRBD1 identical over 8 bases. Germline V CDR1 and CDR2: MNHEY, SVGAGI. V lost 4 bases to trimming and J lost 3 bases; unmatched junction nucleotides: 11. This CDR3 has 17 residues.